One and the same sample provided the 18 T cell receptor beta chains below, sequenced in a study of blood T cell repertoires in COVID-19. The repertoire was sequenced with immunoSEQ multiplex PCR; TCRdb's copy has only in-frame clones and lacks some. The table records approximately 45,000 clones, 90% of them present only once. Sample: peripheral blood. The receptors were gathered from a man aged 70-80 years with acute or convalescent COVID-19.

The chain carries TRBV5-6 and TRBJ1-1, with D possibly TRBD1 on 5 matching bases. This CDR3 spans 14 amino acids. The germline CDR1 and CDR2 sequences are SGHDT and YYEEEE. V was clipped by 0 bases and J by 3 bases, with 9 bases between them. The CDR3 spells CASSLVAGHTEAFF. The DNA of the CDR3 is TGTGCCAGCAGCTTGGTGGCAGGGCACACTGAAGCTTTCTTT.

The rearrangement links TRBV19 to TRBJ1-1, with a weak D call TRBD1 (6 bases). The CDR3 is 13 amino acids. Deletions cut 4 bases from V and 1 base from J, with 7 bases between. CDR1 and CDR2 from the germline V gene are LNHDA and SQIVND (reference sequence). In DNA, the CDR3 is TGTGCCAGTAGTAACAGGGCGAACACTGAAGCTTTCTTT. Protein sequence: CASSNRANTEAFF.

This clone was recorded a few times. The chain joins TRBV15 to TRBJ2-1, with TRBD2 as a possible D gene (5 bases). CDR1 is LNHNV and CDR2 is YYDKDF in the germline V gene (reference sequence). The V end was cut by 6 bases, the J end by 2 bases, with 14 bases between. This CDR3 has 15 residues. CDR3 in amino acids: CATSRGKNAYNEQFF. CDR3 nucleotides: TGTGCCACCAGTCGAGGGAAGAACGCCTACAATGAGCAGTTCTTC.

This chain connects TRBV30 to TRBJ1-6; no firm D call. CDR1 GTSNPN and CDR2 SVGIG come from the germline V gene (reference sequence). The CDR3 is 15 amino acids. V shed 7 bases and J shed 3 bases, with 16 bases lying between them. CDR3 sequence reads: CASDPRLGYNSPLHF. The CDR3 bases are TGTGCCTCCGACCCCCGACTAGGCTATAATTCACCCCTCCACTTT. Full variable domain (remainder filled in from reference TRBV30 and TRBJ1-6): SQTIHQWPATLVQPVGSPLSLECTVEGTSNPNLYWYRQAAGRGLQLLFYSVGIGQISSEVPQNLSASRPQDRQFILSSKKLLLSDSGFYLCASDPRLGYNSPLHFGNGTRLTVT.

The rearrangement joins TRBV2 to TRBJ2-5; TRBD1 agrees at 11 bases. CDR1 and CDR2 (germline): SNHLY, FYNNEI. Trimming took 6 bases from V and 4 from J; bases not matched to a gene: 4. The CDR3 runs 14 residues. The DNA of the CDR3 is TGTGCCAGCAGCGGACAGGGGGCCGGAGAGACCCAGTACTTC. It codes for CASSGQGAGETQYF.

This chain uses TRBV30 with TRBJ1-6; a weak D match, TRBD1 (6 bases). The V end was cut by 3 bases, the J end by 11 bases, with 17 bases between. The CDR3 is 14 amino acids. CDR1 GTSNPN and CDR2 SVGIG come from the germline V gene (reference sequence). As DNA, the CDR3 is TGTGCCTGGAGGACCGGGACAACGAAGCCACCCCTCCACTTT. As protein: CAWRTGTTKPPLHF.

The count of this clone is one. The chain employs TRBV7-2 and TRBJ2-1; TRBD2 matches at 12 bases. Germline V gives CDR1 SGHTA, CDR2 FQGNSA. The CDR3 runs 16 residues. J lost 2 bases, V lost 2 bases, and 1 base had no gene match. CDR3 protein: CASSLLAGGTYNEQFF. The CDR3 DNA sequence: TGTGCCAGCAGCTTACTAGCGGGGGGGACCTACAATGAGCAGTTCTTC.

The chain has TRBV7-6 and TRBJ2-5; tentative D call: TRBD2 (7 bases). The CDR3 sequence is 15 residues long. Germline-derived CDR1 and CDR2 are SGHVS and FNYEAQ. V dropped 5 bases and J dropped 4 bases, with 17 bases sitting between them. This CDR3 is CASSKQTGGLETQYF. CDR3 bases: TGTGCCAGCAGCAAACAGACGGGGGGCCTAGAGACCCAGTACTTC.

The J gene is TRBJ2-1, the V gene TRBV30; TRBD1 agrees at 10 bases. Germline assignment: CDR1 GTSNPN and CDR2 SVGIG (reference sequence). The J segment lost 3 bases and the V segment lost 6 bases, leaving 2 bases of the junction unmatched. The CDR3 consists of 13 residues. CDR3 nucleotide sequence: TGTGCCTGCGGACAGGGGGACTACAATGAGCAGTTCTTC. It yields the protein CACGQGDYNEQFF.

This clone was observed a handful of times. The J gene is TRBJ1-6, the V gene TRBV30, with D tentatively TRBD1 (6 bases). Trimming pared 0 bases from V and 5 bases from J, leaving 11 bases between. This CDR3 has 15 residues. Germline V CDR1 and CDR2: GTSNPN, SVGIG (reference sequence). The CDR3 region has the DNA TGTGCCTGGAGTGTCGGGGGGCCGGATAATTCACCCCTCCACTTT. It is translated as CAWSVGGPDNSPLHF. Using reference TRBV30 and TRBJ1-6 for the parts outside the CDR3, the full variable domain is SQTIHQWPATLVQPVGSPLSLECTVEGTSNPNLYWYRQAAGRGLQLLFYSVGIGQISSEVPQNLSASRPQDRQFILSSKKLLLSDSGFYLCAWSVGGPDNSPLHFGNGTRLTVT.

This chain uses TRBV3-1 (or the pseudogene TRBV3-2) with TRBJ2-2; D is unclear. This CDR3 spans 15 amino acids. The germline V gene encodes CDR1 LGHDT and CDR2 YNNKEL (reference sequence). V lost 4 bases, J lost 9 bases, and 18 bases lay in between. In nucleotides, the CDR3 is TGTGCCAGCAGCCTCTCTAGGCCCGTCAACCGGGAGCTGTTTTTT. Its protein is CASSLSRPVNRELFF.

This chain links TRBV7-2 with TRBJ2-7, with 9 positions matching TRBD2. The CDR3 runs to 15 residues. J was trimmed by 5 bases and V by 5 bases; bases with no gene match: 10. Germline V gene lookup returns CDR1 SGHTA and CDR2 FQGNSA. CDR3: CASSTGTSRKNEQYF. The CDR3 DNA follows: TGTGCCAGCAGCACCGGGACTAGCCGTAAAAACGAGCAGTACTTC.

V gene TRBV11-2 combines with J gene TRBJ2-2; TRBD2 matches at 9 bases. CDR1 is SGHAT and CDR2 is FQNNGV in the germline V gene. The junction had 3 bases not matched to a gene; V was cut back by 2 bases and J by 5 bases. The CDR3 is 15 amino acids. CDR3 loop: CASSLRLAGTGELFF. In DNA form, the CDR3 reads TGTGCCAGCAGCTTACGTCTAGCGGGGACCGGGGAGCTGTTTTTT. The variable domain in full, with the rest retrieved from reference TRBV11-2 and TRBJ2-2, is EAGVAQSPRYKIIEKRQSVAFWCNPISGHATLYWYQQILGQGPKLLIQFQNNGVVDDSQLPKDRFSAERLKGVDSTLKIQPAKLEDSAVYLCASSLRLAGTGELFFGEGSRLTVL.

The chain is built from TRBV27 and TRBJ2-1; TRBD1 might be the D (6 bases). Germline CDR1 is MNHEY and CDR2 is SMNVEV (reference sequence). V was cut by 5 bases and J by 4 bases, with 12 bases left in between. CDR3 length: 14 residues. The CDR3 sequence is CASSPGTYYNEQFF. The CDR3 DNA reads as TGTGCCAGCAGTCCCGGGACATATTACAATGAGCAGTTCTTC.

The V call is TRBV2, the J call TRBJ2-2; no firm D call. From germline, CDR1 is SNHLY and CDR2 FYNNEI. The V and J ends lost 6 bases and 6 bases respectively, with 17 bases between them. The CDR3 is made up of 15 amino acids. The CDR3 bases are TGTGCCAGCAGCAGAGGTCAGATTGCCCCCGGGGAGCTGTTTTTT. It is translated as CASSRGQIAPGELFF.

The chain is built from TRBV6-5 and TRBJ2-2; weak D call: TRBD2 (5 bases). The germline gives CDR1 MNHEY, CDR2 SVGAGI. CDR3 length equals 14 residues. V gave up 4 bases and J gave up 6 bases, with 12 bases separating them. CDR3 bases: TGTGCCAGCAGTTCGGGAACCGCGGCCGGGGAGCTGTTTTTT. It codes for CASSSGTAAGELFF.

The chain couples TRBV25-1 to TRBJ1-5; D is undetermined. Trimming stripped 7 bases from V and 5 bases from J, with 9 bases between. Germline CDR1 and CDR2: MGHDK and SYGVNS. This CDR3 has 12 residues. The CDR3, as DNA: TGTGCCAGCAAGCGTCGCGATCAGCCCCAGCATTTT. Translating it yields CASKRRDQPQHF. Filled out from reference TRBV25-1 and TRBJ1-5, the complete variable domain reads EADIYQTPRYLVIGTGKKITLECSQTMGHDKMYWYQQDPGMELHLIHYSYGVNSTEKGDLSSESTVSRIRTEHFPLTLESARPSHTSQYLCASKRRDQPQHFGDGTRLSIL.

The rearrangement joins TRBV11-2 to TRBJ1-5; TRBD1 agrees at 7 bases. This CDR3 has 15 residues. The V gene end was trimmed by 4 bases and the J gene end by 0 bases; junction bases not matched to a gene: 3. The germline V gene encodes CDR1 SGHAT and CDR2 FQNNGV. In nucleotides, the CDR3 is TGTGCCAGCAGCTCCGGACAGGTTAGCAATCAGCCCCAGCATTTT. This codes for CASSSGQVSNQPQHF.